The source of this TCR beta chain is a study of CXCR3-negative and CXCR3-positive naive CD8 T cells. The libraries of TRB cDNA were constructed through 5' RACE using UMI labels. No DNA is given; TCRdb re-called the 5' RACE reads and lists each CDR3 protein once. There are about 43,000 distinct CDR3 sequences in the sample, with around 11% held by the top ten. Notes on the study in general: Post-cryopreservation CXCR3 expression was partly diminished, and the bulk of assays employed fresh PBMCs. The authors found comparable surface CD5 between naive subsets and inferred TCR strength from TRB CDR3 properties. For naive cells, CXCR3-negative and CXCR3-positive subsets had similar TRBV-TRBJ usage; for memory cells, usage differed.

Its frequency marks this clonotype as medium-sized (0.01 to 0.1%). The target antigen is unknown. The CDR3 covers 15 residues. Using triplicate sorts, about 270,000 cells were collected each time from every CD8+ T cell subset. V usage is TRBV12-3 or TRBV12-4 and J usage is TRBJ1-2; as DNA is missing, the TRBD1 call by TCRdb cannot be tested. Sequencing used memory CD8+ T cells from blood. This TCR was recovered from a human donor in good health. Some clones in this sample may be carry-over from other donors' samples. CDR3 residues: CASRYGQGQDYGYTF.